These 17 T cell receptor beta chains originate from one sample sequenced in a study of cytomegalovirus exposure and HLA in healthy donors. In the PCR, 60 Vbeta and 13 Jbeta primers were used. Clones were read by immunoSEQ multiplex PCR, and TCRdb kept only the in-frame ones, dropping some. The sample carries about 100,000 clones, 65% to 80% recorded once. Sequences were obtained from PBMCs. These receptors were obtained from a female donor in good health and CMV-seropositive.

CDR3 loop: CASSYPPQEGTGELFF. For the CDR3, the DNA is TGTGCCAGCAGTTACCCTCCTCAGGAGGGCACCGGGGAGCTGTTTTTT. V gene TRBV6-6 combines with J gene TRBJ2-2; tentative D call: TRBD2 (6 bases). Germline-derived CDR1 and CDR2 are MNHNY and SVGAGI (reference sequence). V lost 2 bases, J lost 4 bases, and 14 bases lay in between. CDR3 length: 16 residues.

The chain employs TRBV6-1 and TRBJ1-2, with 7 bases matching TRBD1. This CDR3 has 15 residues. CDR1 and CDR2 (germline): MNHNS, SASEGT. The ends lost 1 base at V and 1 base at J; junction bases unmatched: 3. DNA for the CDR3: TGTGCCAGCAGTGAAGTCACAGGGGTTAACTATGGCTACACCTTC. This gives the protein CASSEVTGVNYGYTF.

This chain links TRBV18 with TRBJ2-1, with 7 bases that match TRBD1. The V segment lost 5 bases and the J segment 0 bases; nucleotides outside the gene matches: 4. CDR3 length equals 15 residues. Germline V gene sequence: CDR1 KGHSH, CDR2 LQKENI. CDR3 DNA sequence: TGTGCCAGCTCAAGCAGGGGGAACTCCTACAATGAGCAGTTCTTC. It specifies CASSSRGNSYNEQFF. Full variable domain (outside the CDR3, taken from reference TRBV18 and TRBJ2-1): NAGVMQNPRHLVRRRGQEARLRCSPMKGHSHVYWYRQLPEEGLKFMVYLQKENIIDESGMPKERFSAEFPKEGPSILRIQQVVRGDSAAYFCASSSRGNSYNEQFFGPGTRLTVL.

The V gene is TRBV10-3, the J gene TRBJ2-2; 10 positions agree with TRBD1. CDR3 length equals 15 residues. The germline CDR1 and CDR2 sequences are ENHRY and SYGVKD. After removal of 6 bases from V and 4 bases from J, the junction contained 5 bases not matched to a gene. CDR3 amino acids: CAISGQGEATGELFF. In DNA form, the CDR3 reads TGTGCCATCAGCGGACAGGGGGAGGCCACCGGGGAGCTGTTTTTT.

The chain links TRBV6-6 to TRBJ2-1; D is undetermined. The length of the CDR3 is 15 residues. Germline CDR1 is MNHNY and CDR2 is SVGAGI (reference sequence). Trimming cost V 6 bases and J 7 bases, with 19 bases left between them. Here the CDR3 DNA reads TGTGCCAGCAGCCCGAGCGACGGTGGCGGAAATGAGCAGTTCTTC. Residues: CASSPSDGGGNEQFF.

V is TRBV25-1 and J is TRBJ1-3; 8 bases are a match to TRBD1. The CDR3 spans 16 residues. Trimming at V came to 4 bases and at J to 2 bases, leaving 7 bases not matched to a gene. Germline V gene lookup returns CDR1 MGHDK and CDR2 SYGVNS. CDR3 sequence reads: CASSAPEQGAGNTIYF. In DNA form, the CDR3 reads TGTGCCAGCAGTGCCCCCGAACAGGGGGCTGGAAACACCATATATTTT. Filled out from reference TRBV25-1 and TRBJ1-3, the complete variable domain reads EADIYQTPRYLVIGTGKKITLECSQTMGHDKMYWYQQDPGMELHLIHYSYGVNSTEKGDLSSESTVSRIRTEHFPLTLESARPSHTSQYLCASSAPEQGAGNTIYFGEGSWLTVV.

This clone was seen more than once but under ten times. The chain uses TRBV5-4 and TRBJ1-2, with D tentatively TRBD1 (6 bases). Germline V lookup: CDR1 SGHNT, CDR2 YYREEE (reference sequence). This CDR3 contains 13 residues. Trimming left V 4 bases short and J 8 bases short, with 15 bases between. The CDR3 protein is CASSPDRWLGYTF. CDR3 coding DNA: TGTGCCAGCAGCCCCGACAGGTGGTTGGGCTACACCTTC.

The chain uses TRBV6-4 and TRBJ1-2, with TRBD1 as a possible D gene (6 bases). V shed 4 bases and J shed 0 bases, with 9 bases lying between them. This CDR3 is 14 amino acids long. Germline-derived CDR1 and CDR2 are MRHNA and SNTAGT. CDR3 nucleotides: TGTGCCAGCAGTGCGGACAGATCTAACTATGGCTACACCTTC. This gives the protein CASSADRSNYGYTF.

The count of this clone is one. The rearrangement joins TRBV29-1 to TRBJ1-3; D gene unclear. The germline V gene has CDR1 SQVTM and CDR2 ANQGSEA. This CDR3 spans 13 amino acids. V gave up 6 bases and J gave up 0 bases, with 9 bases separating them. CDR3 residues: CSVAVSSGNTIYF. The DNA for the CDR3 is TGCAGCGTCGCAGTAAGCTCTGGAAACACCATATATTTT.

The rearrangement links TRBV2 to TRBJ2-2, with TRBD2 as a possible D gene (6 bases). The germline gives CDR1 SNHLY, CDR2 FYNNEI. The CDR3 contains 16 residues. V was cut by 4 bases and J by 4 bases, with 16 bases left in between. The CDR3 DNA reads as TGTGCCAGCAGTGTAGTCGGGAGCCGGGGCACCGGGGAGCTGTTTTTT. Translating it yields CASSVVGSRGTGELFF.

V usage is TRBV7-8 and J usage is TRBJ1-1; maybe TRBD1 (5 bases). Germline V gives CDR1 SGHVS, CDR2 FQNEAQ. The ends were cut back, 2 bases at V and 1 base at J, with 11 bases in the middle. This CDR3 has 15 residues. The CDR3 here is CASSLSPGPNTEAFF. For the CDR3, the DNA is TGTGCCAGCAGCTTATCCCCAGGGCCGAACACTGAAGCTTTCTTT.

The chain uses TRBV28 and TRBJ2-4, with D unresolved. Trimming shortened V by 2 bases and J by 6 bases, and 11 bases separated the two germline ends. Germline V gives CDR1 MDHEN, CDR2 SYDVKM. There are 14 residues in the CDR3. The CDR3 DNA reads as TGTGCCAGCAGTTTACTCGCGGTCCGAAACATTCAGTACTTC. Translating gives CASSLLAVRNIQYF.

This clone was seen more than once but under ten times. V and J are TRBV7-2 and TRBJ1-2; no clear D. The CDR3 runs to 12 residues. Germline V gene lookup returns CDR1 SGHTA and CDR2 FQGNSA. The V gene lost 5 bases and the J gene lost 1 base, with 5 bases spanning the gap. The CDR3 here is CASSPHNYGYTF. The CDR3 DNA sequence: TGTGCCAGCAGCCCACATAACTATGGCTACACCTTC.

This clone showed up just a few times. The CDR3 DNA reads TGTGCCAGCAGTTTATCAAGGAGGGATGGCTACACCTTC. Its translation is CASSLSRRDGYTF. The chain combines TRBV27 with TRBJ1-2; D remains ambiguous. There are 13 residues in the CDR3. The V and J ends lost 0 bases and 6 bases respectively, with 8 bases between them. Germline V lookup: CDR1 MNHEY, CDR2 SMNVEV (reference sequence).

This clone was detected once. The chain joins TRBV30 to TRBJ1-4; no firm D call. The CDR3 spans 16 residues. Deletions cut 1 base from V and 3 bases from J, with 15 bases between. Germline CDR1 reads GTSNPN; CDR2 reads SVGIG (reference sequence). The CDR3 here is CAWSAPAGPSNEKLFF. CDR3 bases: TGTGCCTGGAGTGCCCCGGCGGGCCCTTCTAATGAAAAACTGTTTTTT.

The rearrangement joins TRBV7-6 to TRBJ2-7; 7 bases agree with TRBD1. The CDR3 length is 15 residues. Unmatched junction bases numbered 9, after V lost 4 bases and J lost 3 bases. CDR1 is SGHVS and CDR2 is FNYEAQ in the germline V gene. The chain's CDR3 is CASSSFRDRNYEQYF. The CDR3 DNA follows: TGTGCCAGCAGCTCTTTCCGGGACAGAAACTACGAGCAGTACTTC.

The chain employs TRBV9 and TRBJ1-2; D might be TRBD1 (5 bases). From germline, CDR1 is SGDLS and CDR2 YYNGEE. The length of the CDR3 is 14 residues. Trimming took 2 bases from V and 2 from J, leaving 10 bases between them. The CDR3 bases are TGTGCCAGCAGCGTGACGACAGACAACTATGGCTACACCTTC. This sequence encodes CASSVTTDNYGYTF.